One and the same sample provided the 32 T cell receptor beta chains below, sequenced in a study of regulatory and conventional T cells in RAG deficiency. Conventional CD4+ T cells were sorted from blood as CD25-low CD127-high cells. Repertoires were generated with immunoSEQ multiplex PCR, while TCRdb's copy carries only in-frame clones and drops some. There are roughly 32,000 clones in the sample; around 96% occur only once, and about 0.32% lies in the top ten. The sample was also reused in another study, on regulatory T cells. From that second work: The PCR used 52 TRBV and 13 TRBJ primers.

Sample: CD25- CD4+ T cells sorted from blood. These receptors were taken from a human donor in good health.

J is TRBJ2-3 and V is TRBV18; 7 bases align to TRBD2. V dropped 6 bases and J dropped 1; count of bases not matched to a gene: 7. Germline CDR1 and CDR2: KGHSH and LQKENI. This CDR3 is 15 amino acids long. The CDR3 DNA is TGTGCCAGCTCCCCAAGCGGGGTTGGCACAGATACGCAGTATTTT. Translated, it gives CASSPSGVGTDTQYF.

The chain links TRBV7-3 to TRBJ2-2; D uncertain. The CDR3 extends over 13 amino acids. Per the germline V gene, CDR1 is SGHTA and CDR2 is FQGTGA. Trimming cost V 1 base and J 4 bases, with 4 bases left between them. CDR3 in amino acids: CASSLIVTGELFF. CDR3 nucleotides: TGTGCCAGCAGCTTAATAGTCACCGGGGAGCTGTTTTTT.

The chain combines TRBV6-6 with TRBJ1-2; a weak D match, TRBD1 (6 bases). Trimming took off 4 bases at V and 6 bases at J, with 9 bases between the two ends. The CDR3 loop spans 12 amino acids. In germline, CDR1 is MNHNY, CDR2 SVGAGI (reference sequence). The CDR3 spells CASSLQGDGYTF. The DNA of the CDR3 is TGTGCCAGCAGTTTACAGGGAGATGGCTACACCTTC.

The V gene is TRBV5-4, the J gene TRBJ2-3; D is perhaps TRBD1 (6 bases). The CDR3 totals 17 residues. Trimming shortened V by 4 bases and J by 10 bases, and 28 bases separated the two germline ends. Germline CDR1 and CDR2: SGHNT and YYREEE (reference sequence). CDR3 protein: CASSRGGTRDAELAQYF. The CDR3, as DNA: TGTGCCAGCAGCCGAGGGGGAACTCGGGACGCCGAGCTTGCGCAGTATTTT.

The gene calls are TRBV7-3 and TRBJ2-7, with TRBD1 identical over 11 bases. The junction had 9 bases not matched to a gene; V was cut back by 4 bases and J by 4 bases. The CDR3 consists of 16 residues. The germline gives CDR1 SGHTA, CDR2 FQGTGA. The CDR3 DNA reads TGTGCCAGCAGCTCGAGAACCGGGACAGGGGGTTACGAGCAGTACTTC. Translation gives CASSSRTGTGGYEQYF. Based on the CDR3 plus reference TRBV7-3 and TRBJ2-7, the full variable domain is GAGVSQTPSNKVTEKGKYVELRCDPISGHTALYWYRQSLGQGPEFLIYFQGTGAADDSGLPNDRFFAVRPEGSVSTLKIQRTERGDSAVYLCASSSRTGTGGYEQYFGPGTRLTVT.

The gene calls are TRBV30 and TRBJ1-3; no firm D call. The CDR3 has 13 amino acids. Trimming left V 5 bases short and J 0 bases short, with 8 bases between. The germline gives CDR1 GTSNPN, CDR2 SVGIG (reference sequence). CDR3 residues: CAWGAFSGNTIYF. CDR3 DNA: TGTGCCTGGGGAGCCTTCTCTGGAAACACCATATATTTT.

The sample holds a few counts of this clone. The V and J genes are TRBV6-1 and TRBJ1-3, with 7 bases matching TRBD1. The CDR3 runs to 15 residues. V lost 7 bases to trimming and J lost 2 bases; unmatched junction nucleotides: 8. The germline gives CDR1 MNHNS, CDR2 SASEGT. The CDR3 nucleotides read TGTGCCAGCAATGACAGGGCGGTGGCTGGAAACACCATATATTTT. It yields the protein CASNDRAVAGNTIYF.

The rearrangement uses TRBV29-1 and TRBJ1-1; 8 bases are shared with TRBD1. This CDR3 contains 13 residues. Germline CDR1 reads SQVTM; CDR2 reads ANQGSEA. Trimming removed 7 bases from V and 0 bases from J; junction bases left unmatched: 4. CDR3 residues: CSARTGMNTEAFF. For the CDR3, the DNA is TGCAGCGCCCGGACAGGGATGAACACTGAAGCTTTCTTT. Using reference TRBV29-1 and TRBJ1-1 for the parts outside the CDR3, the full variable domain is SAVISQKPSRDICQRGTSLTIQCQVDSQVTMMFWYRQQPGQSLTLIATANQGSEATYESGFVIDKFPISRPNLTFSTLTVSNMSPEDSSIYLCSARTGMNTEAFFGQGTRLTVV.

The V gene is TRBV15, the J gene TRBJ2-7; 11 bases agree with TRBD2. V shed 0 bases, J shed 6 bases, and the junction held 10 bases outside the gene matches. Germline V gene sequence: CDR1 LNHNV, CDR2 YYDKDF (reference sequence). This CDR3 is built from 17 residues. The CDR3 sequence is CATSRDLVVAGGSEQYF. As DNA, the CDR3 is TGTGCCACCAGCAGAGATCTTGTAGTAGCGGGAGGGAGCGAGCAGTACTTC.

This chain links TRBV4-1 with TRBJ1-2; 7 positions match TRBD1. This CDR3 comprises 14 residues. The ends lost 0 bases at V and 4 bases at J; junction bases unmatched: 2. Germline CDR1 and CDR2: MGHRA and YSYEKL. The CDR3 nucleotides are TGCGCCAGCAGCCAAGAACAGGGGTCCTATGGCTACACCTTC. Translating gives CASSQEQGSYGYTF.

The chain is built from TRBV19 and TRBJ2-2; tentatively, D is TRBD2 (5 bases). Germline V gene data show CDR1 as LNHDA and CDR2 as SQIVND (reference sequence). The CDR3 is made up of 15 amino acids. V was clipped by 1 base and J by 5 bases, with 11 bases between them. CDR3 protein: CASSIGLSGTGELFF. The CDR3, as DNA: TGTGCCAGTAGTATAGGGCTCAGCGGAACCGGGGAGCTGTTTTTT. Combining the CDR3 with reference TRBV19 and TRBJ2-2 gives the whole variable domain DGGITQSPKYLFRKEGQNVTLSCEQNLNHDAMYWYRQDPGQGLRLIYYSQIVNDFQKGDIAEGYSVSREKKESFPLTVTSAQKNPTAFYLCASSIGLSGTGELFFGEGSRLTVL.

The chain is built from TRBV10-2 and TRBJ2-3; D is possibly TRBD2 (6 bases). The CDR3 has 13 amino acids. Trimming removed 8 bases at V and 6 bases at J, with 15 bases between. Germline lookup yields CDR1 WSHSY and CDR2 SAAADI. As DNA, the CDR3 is TGCGCCAGCGCGGGACCCCCCGGCGATACGCAGTATTTT. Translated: CASAGPPGDTQYF.

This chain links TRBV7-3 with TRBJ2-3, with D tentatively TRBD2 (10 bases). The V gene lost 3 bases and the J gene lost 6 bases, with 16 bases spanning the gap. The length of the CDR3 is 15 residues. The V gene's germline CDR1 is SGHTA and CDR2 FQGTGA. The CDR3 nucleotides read TGTGCCAGCAGCTTTACTAGCGGGACAGGGGATACGCAGTATTTT. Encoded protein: CASSFTSGTGDTQYF.

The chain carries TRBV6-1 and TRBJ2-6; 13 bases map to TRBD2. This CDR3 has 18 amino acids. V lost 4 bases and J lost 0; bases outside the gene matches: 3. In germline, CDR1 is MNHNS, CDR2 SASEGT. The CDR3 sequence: CASSAGLAGLSGANVLTF. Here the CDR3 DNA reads TGTGCCAGCAGTGCGGGACTAGCGGGACTCTCTGGGGCCAACGTCCTGACTTTC.

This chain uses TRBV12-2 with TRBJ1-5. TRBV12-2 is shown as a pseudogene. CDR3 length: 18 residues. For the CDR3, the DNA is TGTGCAAGTCGCTTAGGGAGATCCGGGAGTTGGTGCAATCAGCCCCAGCATTTT. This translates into CASRLGRSGSWCNQPQHF.

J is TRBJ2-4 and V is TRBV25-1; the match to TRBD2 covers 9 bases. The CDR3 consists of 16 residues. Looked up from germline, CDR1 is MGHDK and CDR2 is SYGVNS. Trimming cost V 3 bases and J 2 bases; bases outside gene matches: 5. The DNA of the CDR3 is TGTGCCAGCAGTGATGGAGCGGGGGGCCCCAAAAACATTCAGTACTTC. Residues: CASSDGAGGPKNIQYF.

The CDR3: CSGKEQYNEQFF. CDR3 DNA sequence: TGCAGCGGCAAGGAGCAGTACAATGAGCAGTTCTTC. This chain joins TRBV29-1 and TRBJ2-1; D ambiguous. The germline gives CDR1 SQVTM, CDR2 ANQGSEA. V dropped 7 bases and J dropped 4 bases, with 11 bases sitting between them. The length of the CDR3 is 12 residues.

For the CDR3, the DNA is TGTGCCTGGAGTGTACTAGATTCGCGGGAGGCGAATGAGCAGTTCTTC. Protein: CAWSVLDSREANEQFF. The chain links TRBV30 to TRBJ2-1; 8 bases align to TRBD2. The J segment lost 7 bases and the V segment lost 0 bases, leaving 11 bases of the junction unmatched. Germline CDR1 and CDR2: GTSNPN and SVGIG (reference sequence). The CDR3 is 16 residues long.

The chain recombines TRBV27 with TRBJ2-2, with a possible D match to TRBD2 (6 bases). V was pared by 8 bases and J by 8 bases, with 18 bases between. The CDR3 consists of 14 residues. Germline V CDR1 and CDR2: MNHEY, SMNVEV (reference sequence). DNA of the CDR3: TGTGCCAGCGAGGCGGGACGGCTCGGGGGGGAGCTGTTTTTT. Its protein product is CASEAGRLGGELFF.

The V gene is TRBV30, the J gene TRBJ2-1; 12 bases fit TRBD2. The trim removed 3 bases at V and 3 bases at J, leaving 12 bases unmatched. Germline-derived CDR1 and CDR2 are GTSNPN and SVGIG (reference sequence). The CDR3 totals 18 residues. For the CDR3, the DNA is TGTGCCTGGAGCTCAAGGGTTGGGACTAGCGGGTTCTACAATGAGCAGTTCTTC. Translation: CAWSSRVGTSGFYNEQFF.

DNA of the CDR3: TGCGCCAGCAGCGCCCCCGGGACTCCAGAGCAGTACTTC. It specifies CASSAPGTPEQYF. This chain connects TRBV5-1 to TRBJ2-7, with D possibly TRBD2 on 6 matching bases. V lost 4 bases and J lost 7, with 15 bases in between. The CDR3 consists of 13 residues. From germline, CDR1 is SGHRS and CDR2 YFSETQ.

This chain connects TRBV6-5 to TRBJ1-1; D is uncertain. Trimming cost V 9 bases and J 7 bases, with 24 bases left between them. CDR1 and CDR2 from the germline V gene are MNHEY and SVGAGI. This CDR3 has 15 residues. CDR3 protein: CASNFLDLGRSEAFF. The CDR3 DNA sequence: TGTGCCAGTAATTTCCTGGATCTGGGGAGAAGTGAAGCTTTCTTT.

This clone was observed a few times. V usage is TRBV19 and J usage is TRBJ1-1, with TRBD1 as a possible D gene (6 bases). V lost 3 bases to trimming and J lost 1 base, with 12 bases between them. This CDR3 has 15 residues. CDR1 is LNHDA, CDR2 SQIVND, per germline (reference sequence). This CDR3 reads CASSIPGTPNTEAFF. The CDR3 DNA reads TGTGCCAGTAGTATCCCCGGGACACCGAACACTGAAGCTTTCTTT.

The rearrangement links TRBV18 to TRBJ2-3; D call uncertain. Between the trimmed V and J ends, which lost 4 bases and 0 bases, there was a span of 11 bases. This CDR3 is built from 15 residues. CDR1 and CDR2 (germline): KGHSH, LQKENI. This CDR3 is CASSRPAPSTDTQYF. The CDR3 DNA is TGTGCCAGCTCACGGCCCGCCCCAAGCACAGATACGCAGTATTTT.

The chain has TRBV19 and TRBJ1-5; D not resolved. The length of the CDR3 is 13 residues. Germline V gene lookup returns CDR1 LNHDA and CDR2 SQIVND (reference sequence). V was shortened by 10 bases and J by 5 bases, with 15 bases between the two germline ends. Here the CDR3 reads CATEAQPDQPQHF. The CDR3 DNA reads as TGTGCCACCGAAGCACAGCCGGATCAGCCCCAGCATTTT.

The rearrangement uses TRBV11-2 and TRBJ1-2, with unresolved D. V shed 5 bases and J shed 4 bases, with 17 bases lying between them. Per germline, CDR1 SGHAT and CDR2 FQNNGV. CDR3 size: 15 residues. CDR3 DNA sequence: TGTGCCAGCAGCCCCCTTGGAGCATTTTCCTATGGCTACACCTTC. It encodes CASSPLGAFSYGYTF.

The CDR3 DNA follows: TGTGCCAGCAGTGAGGGAGACAGGGGGCACCAAGAGACCCAGTACTTC. It codes for CASSEGDRGHQETQYF. The V gene is TRBV25-1, the J gene TRBJ2-5; 10 nucleotides match TRBD1. The germline V gene encodes CDR1 MGHDK and CDR2 SYGVNS. This CDR3 contains 16 residues. The V and J ends lost 3 bases and 0 bases, in that order; junction bases with no gene match: 4.

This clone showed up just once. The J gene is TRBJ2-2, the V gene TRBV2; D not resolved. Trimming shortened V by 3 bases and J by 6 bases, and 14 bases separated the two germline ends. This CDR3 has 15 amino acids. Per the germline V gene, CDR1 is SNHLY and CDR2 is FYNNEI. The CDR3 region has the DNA TGTGCCAGCAGTGAGGCCCTGTTACCACCCGGGGAGCTGTTTTTT. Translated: CASSEALLPPGELFF. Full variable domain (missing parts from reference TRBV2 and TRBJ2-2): EPEVTQTPSHQVTQMGQEVILRCVPISNHLYFYWYRQILGQKVEFLVSFYNNEISEKSEIFDDQFSVERPDGSNFTLKIRSTKLEDSAMYFCASSEALLPPGELFFGEGSRLTVL.

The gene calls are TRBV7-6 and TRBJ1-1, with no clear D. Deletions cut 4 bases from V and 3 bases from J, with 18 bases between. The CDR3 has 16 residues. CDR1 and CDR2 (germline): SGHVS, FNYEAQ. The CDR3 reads CASSSVATEGYTEAFF. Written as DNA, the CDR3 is TGTGCCAGCAGCTCAGTGGCAACCGAGGGTTACACTGAAGCTTTCTTT.

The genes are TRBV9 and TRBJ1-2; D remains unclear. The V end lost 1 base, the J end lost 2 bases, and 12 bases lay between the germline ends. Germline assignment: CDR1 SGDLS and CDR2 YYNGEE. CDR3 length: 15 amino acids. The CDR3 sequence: CASSVFPLGNYGYTF. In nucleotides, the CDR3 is TGTGCCAGCAGCGTATTTCCCCTCGGGAACTATGGCTACACCTTC. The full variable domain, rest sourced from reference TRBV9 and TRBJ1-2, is DSGVTQTPKHLITATGQRVTLRCSPRSGDLSVYWYQQSLDQGLQFLIQYYNGEERAKGNILERFSAQQFPDLHSELNLSSLELGDSALYFCASSVFPLGNYGYTFGSGTRLTVV.

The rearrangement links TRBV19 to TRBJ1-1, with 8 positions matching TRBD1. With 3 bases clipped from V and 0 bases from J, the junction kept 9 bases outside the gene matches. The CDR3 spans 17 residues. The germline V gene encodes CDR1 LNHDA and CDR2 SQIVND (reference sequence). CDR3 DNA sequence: TGTGCCAGTAGTATTCTGACCAGGGGGCTCTTGAACACTGAAGCTTTCTTT. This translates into CASSILTRGLLNTEAFF.

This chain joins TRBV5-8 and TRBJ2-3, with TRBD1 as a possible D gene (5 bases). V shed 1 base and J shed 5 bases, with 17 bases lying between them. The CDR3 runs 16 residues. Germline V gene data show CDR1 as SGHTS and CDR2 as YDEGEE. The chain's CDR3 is CASSLRLWQDKDTQYF. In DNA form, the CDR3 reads TGTGCCAGCAGCTTGAGGTTGTGGCAGGACAAAGATACGCAGTATTTT.